This entry lists 5 T cell receptor beta chains sequenced from one sample in a study of regulatory T cells in long-lasting Graves disease (dated by TCRdb to the early 2020s). Sample time point, as interpreted from the label and publication: newly diagnosed GD, antithyroid drugs for less than 3 months. RNA was extracted from PBMCs in TRIzol for both TCR sequencing and RNA sequencing. Library preparation used multiplex PCR. Sequencing was performed on an Illumina HiSeq 4000. TCR beta libraries were built with iRepertoire HTBI primers and Arm-PCR amplification of CDR3 regions. TCRdb reprocessing: public reads trimmed at Q25 with fastp, clones called with MiXCR, in-frame beta chains kept. Identical CDR3 protein sequences are pooled into one entry, listed with their most common genes and DNA. Across this sample there are 550,000 or so distinct CDR3 sequences, with around 12% seen only once. The ten largest clones capture approximately 9% of the sample.

The same sample was also used in a study of T cells in Graves' hyperthyroidism and ophthalmopathy.

The sequenced sample was peripheral blood mononuclear cells (PBMCs), obtained at new diagnosis, from a patient treated with antithyroid drugs. Receptor source: a woman aged 30 to 39 with Graves disease. Donor details come from another sample of the same person, matched by shared clones.

This clonotype was seen ten or more times. The gene calls are TRBV18 and TRBJ2-1; TRBD2 agrees at 8 bases. The CDR3 consists of 16 residues. Germline-derived CDR1 and CDR2 are KGHSH and LQKENI. The junction had 10 bases not matched to a gene; V was cut back by 4 bases and J by 5 bases. CDR3 bases: TGTGCCAGCTCACACACCCCTAGCGGGCCCGACAATGAGCAGTTCTTC. The encoded protein is CASSHTPSGPDNEQFF.

This clonotype was recorded at least ten times. The genes are TRBV11-2 and TRBJ2-1; D gene uncertain. The CDR3 is made up of 14 amino acids. The V gene's germline CDR1 is SGHAT and CDR2 FQNNGV. With 1 base removed from V and 8 bases from J, the gap between germline ends came to 12 bases. CDR3 sequence reads: CASSLVVSLDEQFF. The CDR3 region has the DNA TGTGCCAGCAGCTTAGTAGTCTCCCTCGATGAGCAGTTCTTC.

The chain has TRBV28 and TRBJ1-1; 10 bases match TRBD1. The CDR3 is 17 residues long. Trimming at V came to 2 bases and at J to 11 bases, leaving 17 bases not matched to a gene. CDR1 MDHEN and CDR2 SYDVKM come from the germline V gene. The CDR3: CASSLVGPGQGSSGAFF. The DNA for the CDR3 is TGTGCCAGCAGTTTAGTCGGGCCGGGACAGGGGTCATCTGGGGCTTTCTTT. The full variable domain, its missing parts supplied by reference TRBV28 and TRBJ1-1, is DVKVTQSSRYLVKRTGEKVFLECVQDMDHENMFWYRQDPGLGLRLIYFSYDVKMKEKGDIPEGYSVSREKKERFSLILESASTNQTSMYLCASSLVGPGQGSSGAFFGQGTRLTVV.

The genes are TRBV10-2 and TRBJ2-3; no clear D gene. This CDR3 has 13 residues. Per germline, CDR1 WSHSY and CDR2 SAAADI. With 8 bases removed from V and 0 bases from J, the gap between germline ends came to 9 bases. CDR3 nucleotide sequence: TGCGCCAGCGCCTCGCCGAGCACAGATACGCAGTATTTT. Translating gives CASASPSTDTQYF.

This clonotype was recorded many times. This rearrangement joins TRBV29-1 to TRBJ2-1; TRBD1 agrees at 7 bases. V lost 8 bases, J lost 2 bases, and 9 bases stayed unmatched. CDR3 size: 14 residues. CDR1 SQVTM and CDR2 ANQGSEA come from the germline V gene. This CDR3 is CSTETGTAYNEQFF. CDR3 nucleotide sequence: TGCAGCACGGAGACCGGGACAGCCTACAATGAGCAGTTCTTC.